These T cell receptor beta chains were read from a single sample in a study of blood T cell repertoires in COVID-19. Clones were read by immunoSEQ multiplex PCR, and TCRdb kept only the in-frame ones, dropping some. The sample includes about 98,000 clones, nearly 90% seen only once; the top ten take 3.5% to 5.5%. Material: peripheral blood. These TCRs come from a man aged 65 to 79 with acute or convalescent COVID-19. Each CDR3 is given with its conserved first and last residue.

length: 16
V: TRBV6-5
CDR3: CASSSEGGGLRSPLHF

length: 15
V: TRBV6-2/TRBV6-3
CDR3: CASSLTGEGNTEAFF

length: 16
V: TRBV6-1
CDR3: CASSDQGRVKDTEAFF

length: 16
V: TRBV7-9
CDR3: CASSPNSGTVNYGYTF

length: 14
V: TRBV18
CDR3: CASSGTSGYNEQFF

length: 14
V: TRBV18
CDR3: CASSPPQGLYEQYF

length: 15
V: TRBV6-1
CDR3: CASSEMGATFYGYTF

length: 12
V: TRBV19
CDR3: CASSPPWRPQHF

length: 15
V: TRBV3-1/TRBV3-2
CDR3: CASSTAGTLNTEAFF

length: 14
V: TRBV6-2/TRBV6-3
CDR3: CASSYGTGSLPLHF

length: 16
V: TRBV18
CDR3: CASSQKGQAAGGELFF

length: 16
V: TRBV5-3
CDR3: CARSSPRGFRYQPQHF

length: 14
V: TRBV6-5
CDR3: CASRQAGAGQPQHF

length: 16
V: TRBV19
CDR3: CARPLRDGGNSYEQYF

length: 16
V: TRBV5-1
CDR3: CASSLVREAITDTQYF

length: 13
V: TRBV28
CDR3: CASSPDGIQPQHF

length: 14
V: TRBV2
CDR3: CASSVDGGADTQYF

length: 13
V: TRBV7-9
CDR3: CASSSRTYTEAFF

length: 14
V: TRBV6-5
CDR3: CASRGEISNSPLHF

length: 17
V: TRBV3-1/TRBV3-2
CDR3: CASSQVPGQGIGSPLHF

length: 15
V: TRBV4-2
CDR3: CASSSGQETGNTIYF

length: 16
V: TRBV18
CDR3: CASSPPRGGGYNEQFF